Listed here are 2 T cell receptor beta chains from one sample, sequenced in a study of blood T cell repertoires in COVID-19. TCRdb keeps only in-frame clones here, not all; method: immunoSEQ multiplex PCR. The data show hundreds of thousands of clones, roughly 80% seen once. What was sequenced was peripheral blood. Receptors were obtained from an elderly woman with COVID-19, enrolled during active disease.

A few counts support this clone. This chain uses TRBV30 with TRBJ1-6, with D possibly being TRBD1 (6 bases). Trimming cost V 0 bases and J 8 bases, with 11 bases left between them. The CDR3 has 14 residues. The germline V gene has CDR1 GTSNPN and CDR2 SVGIG (reference sequence). The CDR3: CAWSVHRDDSPLHF. As DNA, the CDR3 is TGTGCCTGGAGTGTACACAGGGACGATTCACCCCTCCACTTT.

The chain carries TRBV28 and TRBJ2-1; D remains unclear. The germline gives CDR1 MDHEN, CDR2 SYDVKM. The germline V and J ends were trimmed by 2 bases and 1 base, with 9 bases remaining between them. There are 15 residues in the CDR3. For the CDR3, the DNA is TGTGCCAGCAGTTTAGCGAGCCTTTCCTACAATGAGCAGTTCTTC. It encodes CASSLASLSYNEQFF. Looking up the rest from reference TRBV28 and TRBJ2-1 gives the full variable domain: DVKVTQSSRYLVKRTGEKVFLECVQDMDHENMFWYRQDPGLGLRLIYFSYDVKMKEKGDIPEGYSVSREKKERFSLILESASTNQTSMYLCASSLASLSYNEQFFGPGTRLTVL.